Below are 24 T cell receptor beta chains sequenced from a single sample in a study of T cells in Graves' hyperthyroidism and ophthalmopathy. Amplification of TCR beta CDR3 regions used RNA as the template. With the HTBI primer set, the TCR CDR3 went through a first round of RT-PCR. TCRdb passed the multiplex PCR reads through MiXCR, listing each CDR3 protein once. The data show hundreds of thousands of distinct CDR3 sequences, around 13% seen once. Source material: blood. These receptors were taken from a woman in her late teens or twenties with Graves' hyperthyroidism.

This clonotype has more than one count but fewer than ten. A much more abundant neighbour one base away suggests this may be a read error. V and J are TRBV12-3 or TRBV12-4 and TRBJ2-7; possible D gene TRBD2, 5 bases. CDR3 length: 14 residues. DNA of the CDR3: TGTGGCAGCAGTTTAATAGGACTCCACTACGAGCAGTACTTC. It specifies CGSSLIGLHYEQYF.

The gene calls are TRBV9 and TRBJ2-7, with TRBD2 identical over 12 bases. The junction had 5 bases not matched to a gene; V was cut back by 3 bases and J by 4 bases. The CDR3 spans 15 residues. The germline CDR1 and CDR2 sequences are SGDLS and YYNGEE. As DNA, the CDR3 is TGTGCCAGCAGCGCGACTAGCGGGAGTGGTTACGAGCAGTACTTC. This gives the protein CASSATSGSGYEQYF.

This clonotype appeared many times. V usage is TRBV12-3 or TRBV12-4 and J usage is TRBJ2-5; weak D call: TRBD1 (6 bases). This CDR3 comprises 14 residues. V was pared by 3 bases and J by 3 bases, with 11 bases between. The CDR3, as DNA: TGTGCCAGCAGTTTTTTACAGGGTGAAGAGACCCAGTACTTC. It is translated as CASSFLQGEETQYF.

In this sample, this clonotype turned up many times. This rearrangement joins TRBV7-3 to TRBJ2-3, with D perhaps matching TRBD2 (6 bases). CDR1 SGHTA and CDR2 FQGTGA come from the germline V gene. CDR3 length: 14 residues. V shed 5 bases and J shed 4 bases, with 13 bases lying between them. The CDR3 bases are TGTGCCAGCAGCACATCGGGACTTTCAGATACGCAGTATTTT. The encoded protein is CASSTSGLSDTQYF.

V is TRBV20-1 and J is TRBJ1-5, with 7 bases identical to TRBD1. The CDR3 totals 16 residues. The V and J ends lost 0 bases and 4 bases, in that order; junction bases with no gene match: 9. Per the germline V gene, CDR1 is DFQATT and CDR2 is SNEGSKA (reference sequence). The CDR3 DNA is TGCAGTGCTAGAGATGGCTCAGGGGGGTGGAATCAGCCCCAGCATTTT. Its translation: CSARDGSGGWNQPQHF.

This clonotype appeared a few times. The rearrangement joins TRBV5-6 to TRBJ2-5; 11 bases are shared with TRBD1. The CDR3 extends over 16 amino acids. The junction had 6 bases not matched to a gene; V was cut back by 3 bases and J by 2 bases. Germline assignment: CDR1 SGHDT and CDR2 YYEEEE. The CDR3 region has the DNA TGTGCCAGCAGCTGGGGACAGGGGGTCTCTCAAGAGACCCAGTACTTC. Its translation: CASSWGQGVSQETQYF.

This clonotype was counted at least ten times. The chain carries TRBV30 and TRBJ2-3; possibly TRBD1 for D (8 bases). This CDR3 is built from 16 residues. Germline CDR1 and CDR2: GTSNPN and SVGIG (reference sequence). Trimming cost V 0 bases and J 0 bases, with 13 bases left between them. Written as DNA, the CDR3 is TGTGCCTGGAGTGTAGGGAGGGACAGGAGCACAGATACGCAGTATTTT. Amino acids: CAWSVGRDRSTDTQYF. The entire variable domain, with the rest obtained from reference TRBV30 and TRBJ2-3, is as follows: SQTIHQWPATLVQPVGSPLSLECTVEGTSNPNLYWYRQAAGRGLQLLFYSVGIGQISSEVPQNLSASRPQDRQFILSSKKLLLSDSGFYLCAWSVGRDRSTDTQYFGPGTRLTVL.

This sequence joins TRBV9 and TRBJ1-6; TRBD1 aligns across 9 bases. This CDR3 contains 17 residues. Germline CDR1 and CDR2: SGDLS and YYNGEE. V lost 1 base, J lost 7 bases, and 9 bases stayed unmatched. The CDR3 region is CASSVSGGTGRNSPLHF. Here the CDR3 DNA reads TGTGCCAGCAGCGTAAGCGGGGGGACAGGGAGGAATTCACCCCTCCACTTT.

This clonotype was counted a single time. A read error is possible here, since a much larger clone lies one base away. The chain employs TRBV4-3 and TRBJ1-2; 7 positions match TRBD1. The CDR3 contains 14 residues. The germline gives CDR1 LGHNA, CDR2 YSLEER. The CDR3 protein is CAGSQGVGGKGYTF. CDR3 DNA: TGCGCCGGCAGCCAAGGCGTAGGGGGCAAGGGCTACACCTTC.

This clonotype has ten or more counts. V and J are TRBV28 and TRBJ2-5; D unresolved. Germline V gene lookup returns CDR1 MDHEN and CDR2 SYDVKM. The CDR3 runs to 13 residues. With 3 bases removed from V and 7 bases from J, the gap between germline ends came to 12 bases. DNA for the CDR3: TGTGCCAGCAGTTTTCCCGACGTTGGGACCCAGTACTTC. This codes for CASSFPDVGTQYF.

The genes are TRBV7-8 and TRBJ1-4, with D tentatively TRBD1 (5 bases). The CDR3 runs 13 residues. Trimming shortened V by 4 bases and J by 8 bases, and 11 bases separated the two germline ends. The germline gives CDR1 SGHVS, CDR2 FQNEAQ. As DNA, the CDR3 is TGTGCCAGCAGCTGGGGCCCAGGCGAAAAACTGTTTTTT. Translating gives CASSWGPGEKLFF.

This clonotype was observed many times. The genes are TRBV28 and TRBJ2-4, with 10 bases that match TRBD1. V gave up 5 bases and J gave up 7 bases; unmatched junction bases: 11. This CDR3 is 16 amino acids long. The germline CDR1 and CDR2 sequences are MDHEN and SYDVKM. CDR3 loop: CASSLGQGGYWNIQYF. In DNA form, the CDR3 reads TGTGCCAGCAGTCTTGGACAGGGGGGATATTGGAACATTCAGTACTTC.

This clonotype has a count of ten or more. This chain joins TRBV5-1 and TRBJ1-6; tentative D call: TRBD1 (5 bases). The CDR3 runs to 15 residues. V was shortened by 0 bases and J by 8 bases, with 12 bases between the two germline ends. Looked up from germline, CDR1 is SGHRS and CDR2 is YFSETQ. CDR3 amino acids: CASSLAGTGYSPLHF. The CDR3 nucleotides are TGCGCCAGCAGCTTGGCCGGGACGGGGTATTCACCCCTCCACTTT.

Many counts were recorded for this clonotype. This chain links TRBV28 with TRBJ2-7; 7 nucleotides match TRBD1. CDR3 length: 15 amino acids. V lost 4 bases, J lost 3 bases, and 9 bases stayed unmatched. Looked up from germline, CDR1 is MDHEN and CDR2 is SYDVKM. CDR3 in amino acids: CASSSFRGKGYEQYF. CDR3 coding DNA: TGTGCCAGCAGTTCCTTCAGGGGGAAGGGCTACGAGCAGTACTTC.

This clonotype has only a few counts. The CDR3 protein is CATSERLAGAYEQFF. The CDR3 nucleotides read TGTGCCACCAGTGAGAGACTAGCGGGAGCCTATGAGCAGTTCTTC. The chain combines TRBV24-1 with TRBJ2-1; 12 bases agree with TRBD2. V lost 4 bases to trimming and J lost 8 bases; unmatched junction nucleotides: 5. Germline CDR1 KGHDR, CDR2 SFDVKD. The CDR3 loop spans 15 amino acids.

For the CDR3, the DNA is TGTGCCAGCAGTCCCGGGACTTGGTATGAGCAGTTCTTC. Protein sequence: CASSPGTWYEQFF. The chain combines TRBV6-1 with TRBJ2-1; D is perhaps TRBD2 (6 bases). V lost 5 bases and J 8 bases, leaving 13 bases between the germline ends. This CDR3 is 13 amino acids long. Germline CDR1 MNHNS, CDR2 SASEGT.

This clonotype was detected only a few times. This rearrangement joins TRBV7-3 to TRBJ2-7; 8 positions agree with TRBD1. CDR3 length equals 14 residues. After removal of 5 bases from V and 5 bases from J, the junction contained 8 bases not matched to a gene. The germline V gene has CDR1 SGHTA and CDR2 FQGTGA. CDR3 in DNA: TGTGCCAGCAGCCCGCAGGGGGCGCTTGACGAGCAGTACTTC. As protein: CASSPQGALDEQYF. Based on the CDR3 plus reference TRBV7-3 and TRBJ2-7, the full variable domain is GAGVSQTPSNKVTEKGKYVELRCDPISGHTALYWYRQSLGQGPEFLIYFQGTGAADDSGLPNDRFFAVRPEGSVSTLKIQRTERGDSAVYLCASSPQGALDEQYFGPGTRLTVT.

This clonotype was counted at least ten times. The gene calls are TRBV11-2 and TRBJ2-7; D gene unclear. The V gene lost 4 bases and the J gene lost 5 bases, with 6 bases spanning the gap. Germline V gene lookup returns CDR1 SGHAT and CDR2 FQNNGV. There are 11 residues in the CDR3. Written as DNA, the CDR3 is TGTGCCAGCAGCTCGGTCAACGAGCAGTACTTC. It yields the protein CASSSVNEQYF.

CDR3 region: CASGLAALKQGGAKNIQYF. In nucleotides, the CDR3 is TGTGCTAGTGGTTTGGCCGCCCTAAAACAGGGGGGAGCCAAAAACATTCAGTACTTC. This chain connects TRBV12-5 to TRBJ2-4; 8 bases match TRBD1. CDR3 length: 19 residues. The junction had 11 bases not matched to a gene; V was cut back by 1 base and J by 0 bases. Germline lookup yields CDR1 LGHNT and CDR2 FRNRAP.

The chain joins TRBV30 to TRBJ2-7; D is unresolved. CDR3 length: 13 residues. The germline V gene encodes CDR1 GTSNPN and CDR2 SVGIG (reference sequence). Trimming took off 2 bases at V and 0 bases at J, with 8 bases between the two ends. Written as DNA, the CDR3 is TGTGCCTGGAGTACGGAACCCTCCTACGAGCAGTACTTC. Its protein is CAWSTEPSYEQYF.

This clonotype was counted many times. The chain has TRBV2 and TRBJ2-7; tentative D call: TRBD2 (5 bases). CDR1 SNHLY and CDR2 FYNNEI come from the germline V gene. Trimming pared 1 base from V and 3 bases from J, leaving 10 bases between. This CDR3 is built from 14 residues. Here the CDR3 DNA reads TGTGCCAGCAGTGAAGGGCTAGCAATCTACGAGCAGTACTTC. Its protein is CASSEGLAIYEQYF. Full variable domain (missing parts from reference TRBV2 and TRBJ2-7): EPEVTQTPSHQVTQMGQEVILRCVPISNHLYFYWYRQILGQKVEFLVSFYNNEISEKSEIFDDQFSVERPDGSNFTLKIRSTKLEDSAMYFCASSEGLAIYEQYFGPGTRLTVT.

This clonotype came up many times. J is TRBJ2-1 and V is TRBV12-3 or TRBV12-4; 11 bases agree with TRBD2. The V gene end was trimmed by 4 bases and the J gene end by 9 bases; junction bases not matched to a gene: 2. There are 13 residues in the CDR3. CDR3 nucleotide sequence: TGTGCCAGCAGTTATACTAGCGGGGGTGAGCAGTTCTTC. Its protein is CASSYTSGGEQFF.

This clonotype occurred many times. The chain links TRBV6-1 to TRBJ2-2; the D is unclear. The germline V gene has CDR1 MNHNS and CDR2 SASEGT. The CDR3 runs to 15 residues. V was shortened by 9 bases and J by 0 bases, with 14 bases between the two germline ends. The DNA for the CDR3 is TGTGCCAGTCGGAGACGGGCAACGAACACCGGGGAGCTGTTTTTT. It is translated as CASRRRATNTGELFF.

This clonotype was seen at least ten times. This chain connects TRBV28 to TRBJ2-1; the match to TRBD1 covers 8 bases. CDR3 length: 14 amino acids. V was pared by 6 bases and J by 6 bases, with 7 bases of the junction left unmatched. Germline V gene data show CDR1 as MDHEN and CDR2 as SYDVKM. CDR3 region: CASSPPDRVNEQFF. The CDR3 coding sequence is TGTGCCAGCAGCCCACCGGACAGGGTCAATGAGCAGTTCTTC.